The 17 T cell receptor beta chains below were found in one sample sequenced in a study of OX40 agonist ivuxolimab in advanced cancers. Sequenced by immunoSEQ multiplex PCR; TCRdb stores in-frame clones only, minus some. The sample consists of approximately 82,000 clones, about 86% of them appearing once. The source material was CD4+ or CD8+ T cells sorted from blood, sampled in a trial of the OX40 agonist ivuxolimab. All receptors come from an adult with an advanced solid tumor such as melanoma, head and neck, liver or kidney cancer.

The chain couples TRBV27 to TRBJ1-5; 7 bases align to TRBD1. CDR1 and CDR2 from the germline V gene are MNHEY and SMNVEV (reference sequence). V was clipped by 4 bases and J by 9 bases; unmatched bases: 12. The CDR3 is 15 residues long. The CDR3: CASSSRDSISMPQHF. For the CDR3, the DNA is TGTGCCAGCAGTTCCCGGGACAGCATATCAATGCCCCAGCATTTT.

The J gene is TRBJ2-7, the V gene TRBV27; 7 bases map to TRBD1. The CDR3 has 12 residues. Germline V gene lookup returns CDR1 MNHEY and CDR2 SMNVEV (reference sequence). V lost 8 bases and J lost 2; bases outside the gene matches: 3. This CDR3 is CASGTGAYEQYF. The CDR3 nucleotides read TGTGCCAGCGGCACAGGGGCCTACGAGCAGTACTTC.

This clone was observed once. V usage is TRBV7-6 and J usage is TRBJ2-5; TRBD2 might be the D (5 bases). The CDR3 runs to 16 residues. Deletions cut 5 bases from V and 1 base from J, with 17 bases between. Germline CDR1 is SGHVS and CDR2 is FNYEAQ. The CDR3 nucleotides are TGTGCCAGCAGCCCTGGAGGAAACCAAGGCCAAGAGACCCAGTACTTC. This encodes CASSPGGNQGQETQYF. The whole variable domain, filled in from reference TRBV7-6 and TRBJ2-5, reads GAGVSQSPRYKVTKRGQDVALRCDPISGHVSLYWYRQALGQGPEFLTYFNYEAQQDKSGLPNDRFSAERPEGSISTLTIQRTEQRDSAMYRCASSPGGNQGQETQYFGPGTRLLVL.

The V call is TRBV19, the J call TRBJ2-3; D might be TRBD1 or TRBD2, each matching 5 bases. Trimming left V 1 base short and J 3 bases short, with 14 bases between. The CDR3 contains 16 residues. Germline loops: CDR1 LNHDA, CDR2 SQIVND (reference sequence). CDR3: CASSIAAGWGTDTQYF. CDR3 coding DNA: TGTGCCAGTAGTATAGCCGCCGGCTGGGGGACAGATACGCAGTATTTT.

This chain uses TRBV4-1 with TRBJ1-5; the D gene is possibly TRBD1 (6 bases). This CDR3 is built from 17 residues. Germline V gene data show CDR1 as MGHRA and CDR2 as YSYEKL. V was clipped by 4 bases and J by 3 bases, with 19 bases between them. CDR3 DNA: TGCGCCAGCAGCCTCGAACACAGGGTGAGAGACAATCAGCCCCAGCATTTT. Its translation: CASSLEHRVRDNQPQHF.

This clone has a handful of counts. The rearrangement uses TRBV5-4 and TRBJ1-6; the D is unclear. This CDR3 contains 13 residues. Trimming took 4 bases from V and 8 from J, leaving 10 bases between them. Germline V gives CDR1 SGHNT, CDR2 YYREEE (reference sequence). The CDR3 DNA reads TGTGCCAGCAGCGTGACCATAGATTCACCCCTCCACTTT. Translating it yields CASSVTIDSPLHF.

This chain connects TRBV29-1 to TRBJ2-5; TRBD1 matches 7 bases. CDR3 length equals 11 residues. V trimming: 3 bases; J trimming: 10 bases; junction bases outside the gene matches: 5. Germline assignment: CDR1 SQVTM and CDR2 ANQGSEA. CDR3 sequence reads: CSVDGRQGQYF. As DNA, the CDR3 is TGCAGCGTTGACGGTAGACAGGGCCAGTACTTC.

J is TRBJ2-1 and V is TRBV5-1; 9 nucleotides match TRBD2. Germline lookup yields CDR1 SGHRS and CDR2 YFSETQ. The V segment lost 3 bases and the J segment 5 bases; nucleotides outside the gene matches: 6. The CDR3 loop spans 15 amino acids. CDR3 sequence: CASSWGASGNNEQFF. CDR3 bases: TGCGCCAGCAGCTGGGGGGCTAGCGGGAACAATGAGCAGTTCTTC.

This chain connects TRBV27 to TRBJ2-5; possible D gene TRBD2, 6 bases. The J call may not be correct, given that the DNA end is closer to TRBJ2-7. Germline lookup yields CDR1 MNHEY and CDR2 SMNVEV (reference sequence). This CDR3 is built from 14 residues. CDR3 coding DNA: TGTGCCAGCAGTTTGGAGTGGAGGGCCTACGAGCAGTACTTC. It codes for CASSLEWRAYEQYF.

This chain joins TRBV6-6 and TRBJ1-5; weak D call: TRBD1 (6 bases). The CDR3 covers 14 residues. CDR1 and CDR2 (germline): MNHNY, SVGAGI (reference sequence). V lost 6 bases and J 4 bases, leaving 13 bases between the germline ends. Here the CDR3 DNA reads TGTGCCAGCAGGCCAGGGGATACGAATCAGCCCCAGCATTTT. Translation gives CASRPGDTNQPQHF.

V usage is TRBV5-1 and J usage is TRBJ2-3; 8 bases align to TRBD2. The germline V gene encodes CDR1 SGHRS and CDR2 YFSETQ. The V and J ends lost 8 bases and 3 bases, in that order; junction bases with no gene match: 8. The CDR3 covers 14 residues. CDR3 nucleotide sequence: TGCGCCAGTCGAGCGGGAGAAGGGACAGATACGCAGTATTTT. This codes for CASRAGEGTDTQYF.

The table lists this clone with a count of one. The J gene is TRBJ1-1, the V gene TRBV6-5; D not resolved. CDR3 length: 12 amino acids. Trimming removed 6 bases from V and 3 bases from J, with 8 bases in between. The germline gives CDR1 MNHEY, CDR2 SVGAGI. CDR3 region: CASSTGDTEAFF. DNA for the CDR3: TGTGCCAGCAGCACCGGGGACACTGAAGCTTTCTTT.

The chain has TRBV14 and TRBJ1-2, with D maybe TRBD1 (6 bases). The V gene's germline CDR1 is SGHDN and CDR2 FVKESK. The CDR3 is 17 residues long. Trimming pared 4 bases from V and 5 bases from J, leaving 23 bases between. CDR3 residues: CASSPWSAGDKKYGYTF. The DNA for the CDR3 is TGTGCCAGCAGCCCGTGGTCCGCAGGGGATAAGAAGTATGGCTACACCTTC.

This chain uses TRBV10-3 with TRBJ2-3, with 8 bases fitting TRBD2. The ends lost 0 bases at V and 0 bases at J; junction bases unmatched: 11. Germline CDR1 ENHRY, CDR2 SYGVKD. The CDR3 runs to 19 residues. The CDR3 nucleotides read TGTGCCATCAGTGAGTCGAACGGGGGGGCTAGCGGAAGCACAGATACGCAGTATTTT. Translating it yields CAISESNGGASGSTDTQYF.

The rearrangement uses TRBV6-5 and TRBJ1-1; the D gene is possibly TRBD1 (5 bases). Trimming removed 6 bases from V and 5 bases from J, with 19 bases in between. The CDR3 runs to 15 residues. Germline CDR1 and CDR2: MNHEY and SVGAGI. CDR3: CASRTDRSGETEAFF. The CDR3 nucleotides read TGTGCCAGCAGAACCGACCGCTCGGGGGAGACTGAAGCTTTCTTT.

The rearrangement joins TRBV10-3 to TRBJ1-1; maybe TRBD1 (6 bases). The CDR3 extends over 16 amino acids. The V end was cut by 0 bases, the J end by 11 bases, with 22 bases between. CDR1 is ENHRY and CDR2 is SYGVKD in the germline V gene. The DNA for the CDR3 is TGTGCCATCAGTGAGTCGGGGGGCAGTCAGCTCACCCGGGCTTTCTTT. Amino acid sequence: CAISESGGSQLTRAFF.

The rearrangement uses TRBV30 and TRBJ1-2, with D possibly TRBD1 on 6 matching bases. Per germline, CDR1 GTSNPN and CDR2 SVGIG (reference sequence). The CDR3 is 14 amino acids. Deletions cut 2 bases from V and 4 bases from J, with 14 bases between. The CDR3 is CAWSKGQQFYGYTF. The CDR3 region has the DNA TGTGCCTGGAGTAAAGGACAGCAATTCTATGGCTACACCTTC.